These 23 T cell receptor beta chains came from one sample sequenced in a study of shared clonotypes between healthy human individuals. Clones were sequenced by immunoSEQ multiplex PCR, and TCRdb holds only the in-frame ones, with some missing. The profile covers nearly 1,000,000 clones, with approximately 76% appearing a single time and about 1.5% taken by the ten largest. The material sequenced was memory CD4+ T cells sorted from blood. Regarding subset: CD45RA-negative fraction. The receptors shown here come from a man between 18 and 35 years old in good health.

The V call is TRBV19, the J call TRBJ2-1; 8 nucleotides match TRBD2. This CDR3 has 15 residues. Germline loops: CDR1 LNHDA, CDR2 SQIVND (reference sequence). V shed 6 bases, J shed 3 bases, and the junction held 7 bases outside the gene matches. The CDR3 here is CASRVRLANYNEQFF. The CDR3 coding sequence is TGTGCCAGTAGAGTAAGACTAGCGAACTACAATGAGCAGTTCTTC.

V and J are TRBV10-3 and TRBJ1-5; D unresolved. The CDR3 length is 13 residues. Germline CDR1 ENHRY, CDR2 SYGVKD. V dropped 4 bases and J dropped 1 base, with 5 bases sitting between them. The CDR3 DNA reads TGTGCCATCAGTGGTTCCAGCAATCAGCCCCAGCATTTT. Encoded protein: CAISGSSNQPQHF.

This clone appeared once. This chain links TRBV6-1 with TRBJ2-3; 11 bases align to TRBD2. The CDR3 has 14 amino acids. The trim removed 8 bases at V and 3 bases at J, leaving 4 bases unmatched. The germline V gene has CDR1 MNHNS and CDR2 SASEGT. CDR3 DNA sequence: TGTGCCAGCTTCTTAGCGGGGGGGACAGATACGCAGTATTTT. Translating it yields CASFLAGGTDTQYF.

The CDR3 here is CASSKRAGSYEQYF. The CDR3, as DNA: TGCGCCAGCAGCAAGCGGGCGGGATCCTACGAGCAGTACTTC. The V and J genes are TRBV10-1 and TRBJ2-7; TRBD2 is a possible D gene (6 bases). Between the trimmed V and J ends, which lost 6 bases and 1 base, there was a span of 13 bases. CDR3 size: 14 residues. Germline CDR1 reads WNHNN; CDR2 reads SYGVQD (reference sequence).

This clone was counted between two and nine times. The rearrangement links TRBV30 to TRBJ2-7; the match to TRBD1 covers 7 bases. Germline CDR1 GTSNPN, CDR2 SVGIG (reference sequence). The CDR3 runs to 12 residues. Germline trimming cut 7 bases from V and 7 bases from J; bases unmatched to any gene: 10. The CDR3 is CAYIVQGWEQYF. The CDR3 DNA reads as TGTGCCTACATTGTACAGGGGTGGGAGCAGTACTTC. The whole variable domain, remainder taken from reference TRBV30 and TRBJ2-7, is SQTIHQWPATLVQPVGSPLSLECTVEGTSNPNLYWYRQAAGRGLQLLFYSVGIGQISSEVPQNLSASRPQDRQFILSSKKLLLSDSGFYLCAYIVQGWEQYFGPGTRLTVT.

This rearrangement joins TRBV6-1 to TRBJ1-1; 7 nucleotides align to TRBD1. Germline V gene lookup returns CDR1 MNHNS and CDR2 SASEGT. V trimming: 5 bases; J trimming: 5 bases; junction bases outside the gene matches: 5. The CDR3 totals 13 residues. The CDR3 nucleotides read TGTGCCAGCAGTCCCCGACAGGGAACTGAAGCTTTCTTT. Translation: CASSPRQGTEAFF.

This rearrangement joins TRBV6-1 to TRBJ1-5, with 9 bases matching TRBD1. V trimming: 6 bases; J trimming: 5 bases; junction bases outside the gene matches: 8. Germline CDR1 reads MNHNS; CDR2 reads SASEGT. This CDR3 has 15 residues. The CDR3 DNA is TGTGCCAGCAGAAGGGACAGGGAGTTTTATCAGCCCCAGCATTTT. Its translation is CASRRDREFYQPQHF.

The rearrangement joins TRBV18 to TRBJ2-7, with 7 bases identical to TRBD2. The CDR3 spans 15 residues. Unmatched junction bases numbered 5, after V lost 3 bases and J lost 0 bases. The germline CDR1 and CDR2 sequences are KGHSH and LQKENI. The CDR3 loop is CASSPSGTSSYEQYF. The CDR3 region has the DNA TGTGCCAGCTCACCCAGCGGGACCAGCTCCTACGAGCAGTACTTC. Based on the CDR3 plus reference TRBV18 and TRBJ2-7, the full variable domain is NAGVMQNPRHLVRRRGQEARLRCSPMKGHSHVYWYRQLPEEGLKFMVYLQKENIIDESGMPKERFSAEFPKEGPSILRIQQVVRGDSAAYFCASSPSGTSSYEQYFGPGTRLTVT.

This chain's CDR3 is CATFGQASSYNEQFF. CDR3 DNA: TGTGCCACCTTCGGACAGGCGAGCTCCTACAATGAGCAGTTCTTC. The chain couples TRBV18 to TRBJ2-1, with TRBD1 identical over 7 bases. Germline CDR1 KGHSH, CDR2 LQKENI. This CDR3 is 15 amino acids long. With V trimmed by 10 bases and J by 0 bases, 9 bases remained unmatched.

The rearrangement joins TRBV28 to TRBJ2-7; TRBD1 matches 7 bases. The CDR3 spans 13 residues. Germline V gene data show CDR1 as MDHEN and CDR2 as SYDVKM. Trimming removed 6 bases from V and 5 bases from J; junction bases left unmatched: 7. Written as DNA, the CDR3 is TGTGCCAGCAGCTACATACAGGGGAACGAGCAGTACTTC. Translation: CASSYIQGNEQYF.

This clone has a single count. J is TRBJ1-1 and V is TRBV6-5, with 7 nucleotides matching TRBD1. The germline V gene encodes CDR1 MNHEY and CDR2 SVGAGI. This CDR3 spans 15 amino acids. Losses at the gene ends were 8 bases for V and 1 base for J; bases not matched to a gene: 10. CDR3 in amino acids: CASGTVEVSNTEAFF. The CDR3 bases are TGTGCCAGCGGGACAGTCGAAGTATCGAACACTGAAGCTTTCTTT.

This chain links TRBV5-1 with TRBJ2-3, with TRBD2 matching over 9 bases. CDR3 length: 17 amino acids. Per germline, CDR1 SGHRS and CDR2 YFSETQ. V shed 1 base and J 4 bases; nucleotides not matched to a gene: 10. CDR3 sequence reads: CASSLNVGGGASDTQYF. The CDR3 DNA reads TGCGCCAGCAGCTTGAACGTAGGCGGGGGGGCCTCAGATACGCAGTATTTT.

On this clone itself: The junction and the germline gene differ at one end; a read error may be behind it. This sequence joins TRBV5-1 and TRBJ1-4; weak D call: TRBD1 (6 bases). The CDR3 runs to 15 residues. Germline V gene sequence: CDR1 SGHRS, CDR2 YFSETQ. The CDR3 DNA is TGTGCCAGCACCCTTGGAGGGCAGGGGAAGACTAAGAAGGCTTTT. Translation gives CASTLGGQGKTKKAF.

The rearrangement joins TRBV25-1 to TRBJ1-6; D possibly corresponds to TRBD1 (6 bases). Germline assignment: CDR1 MGHDK and CDR2 SYGVNS. Trimming took off 6 bases at V and 5 bases at J, with 11 bases between the two ends. The CDR3 spans 14 residues. The CDR3 coding sequence is TGTGCCAGCAGAAGGGGGACGGATAATTCACCCCTCCACTTT. Protein: CASRRGTDNSPLHF.

The gene calls are TRBV25-1 and TRBJ1-4; no reliable D call. Germline CDR1 reads MGHDK; CDR2 reads SYGVNS. CDR3 size: 13 residues. Trimming cost V 1 base and J 5 bases, with 5 bases left between them. The CDR3 sequence: CASSEFRNEKLFF. DNA for the CDR3: TGTGCCAGCAGTGAATTCAGAAATGAAAAACTGTTTTTT.

The V call is TRBV5-6, the J call TRBJ2-5; unclear D gene. The V end lost 0 bases, the J end lost 7 bases, and 10 bases lay between the germline ends. This CDR3 contains 13 residues. The germline V gene has CDR1 SGHDT and CDR2 YYEEEE. CDR3 bases: TGTGCCAGCAGCTTGGGTCCGAAGGGGACCCAGTACTTC. Translating gives CASSLGPKGTQYF.

J is TRBJ1-6 and V is TRBV18; D is undetermined. The CDR3 is made up of 15 amino acids. Germline V gene lookup returns CDR1 KGHSH and CDR2 LQKENI. Trimming took 1 base from V and 4 from J, leaving 8 bases between them. This CDR3 reads CASSPREEYNSPLHF. CDR3 bases: TGTGCCAGCTCACCACGAGAAGAATATAATTCACCCCTCCACTTT.

The chain links TRBV18 to TRBJ2-7, with 8 positions matching TRBD2. V dropped 3 bases and J dropped 3; count of bases not matched to a gene: 4. Germline lookup yields CDR1 KGHSH and CDR2 LQKENI. The CDR3 loop spans 14 amino acids. CDR3 region: CASSPLGTSYEQYF. CDR3 nucleotide sequence: TGTGCCAGCTCACCGTTAGGGACTAGCTACGAGCAGTACTTC.

This clone has just a few counts. The chain employs TRBV30 and TRBJ1-1, with 9 bases that match TRBD1. Germline V lookup: CDR1 GTSNPN, CDR2 SVGIG (reference sequence). Trimming took 3 bases from V and 6 from J; bases not matched to a gene: 5. CDR3 length: 13 residues. The CDR3 bases are TGTGCCTGGAGAAGACAGGGGGTCCCTGAAGCTTTCTTT. Translated: CAWRRQGVPEAFF.

V usage is TRBV6-6 and J usage is TRBJ2-3; TRBD1 aligns across 8 bases. Germline trimming cut 6 bases from V and 3 bases from J; bases unmatched to any gene: 11. CDR3 length: 16 amino acids. CDR1 is MNHNY, CDR2 SVGAGI, per germline (reference sequence). The CDR3 DNA sequence: TGTGCCAGCAGCATTGACAGGGGCATCTCAACAGATACGCAGTATTTT. Translation: CASSIDRGISTDTQYF.

The gene calls are TRBV5-1 and TRBJ2-7; possibly TRBD1 for D (5 bases). The CDR3 loop spans 14 amino acids. Germline V gene lookup returns CDR1 SGHRS and CDR2 YFSETQ. The germline V and J ends were trimmed by 2 bases and 2 bases, with 11 bases remaining between them. The CDR3 DNA reads as TGCGCCAGCAGCTTATCTCAGGGCCCCTACGAGCAGTACTTC. As protein: CASSLSQGPYEQYF.

This chain links TRBV7-2 with TRBJ2-3, with a possible D match to TRBD2 (6 bases). Germline CDR1 SGHTA, CDR2 FQGNSA. The V end lost 1 base, the J end lost 6 bases, and 11 bases lay between the germline ends. The CDR3 is 14 amino acids. The CDR3 DNA reads TGTGCCAGCAGCTTAGGGAGGGGCATGGATACGCAGTATTTT. It translates to CASSLGRGMDTQYF.

The chain has TRBV6-1 and TRBJ1-1; a weak D match, TRBD1 (5 bases). The CDR3 length is 13 residues. Germline V gene sequence: CDR1 MNHNS, CDR2 SASEGT. V was pared by 7 bases and J by 1 base, with 10 bases between. The CDR3 sequence: CASTRDPNTEAFF. CDR3 nucleotide sequence: TGTGCCAGCACCAGGGACCCGAACACTGAAGCTTTCTTT.